Shown below are 17 T cell receptor beta chains from a single sample sequenced in a study of shared clonotypes between healthy human individuals. Profiled with immunoSEQ multiplex PCR; TCRdb holds only in-frame clones, not every one. The data hold hundreds of thousands of clones, with 74% observed a single time. Material for sequencing was memory CD4+ T cells sorted from blood. The subset was: CD45RA-negative fraction. These receptors originate from a young woman in good health.

Note on this clone: Other DNA sequences in this specimen translate into the identical CDR3. The chain uses TRBV9 and TRBJ2-3, with 13 bases fitting TRBD2. The CDR3 has 16 amino acids. Germline V gives CDR1 SGDLS, CDR2 YYNGEE. V lost 2 bases to trimming and J lost 2 bases; unmatched junction nucleotides: 2. DNA of the CDR3: TGTGCCAGCAGCGTGGGACTAGCGGGACCCACAGATACGCAGTATTTT. It yields the protein CASSVGLAGPTDTQYF.

This chain joins TRBV4-1 and TRBJ2-5; D gene ambiguous. Trimming took off 1 base at V and 5 bases at J, with 8 bases between the two ends. Germline V gives CDR1 MGHRA, CDR2 YSYEKL. The CDR3 contains 13 residues. CDR3 loop: CASSQGHFETQYF. Written as DNA, the CDR3 is TGCGCCAGCAGCCAAGGACACTTCGAGACCCAGTACTTC.

This chain links TRBV9 with TRBJ2-2; TRBD2 aligns across 8 bases. V lost 4 bases and J lost 4; bases outside the gene matches: 12. The CDR3 spans 17 residues. The V gene's germline CDR1 is SGDLS and CDR2 YYNGEE. The CDR3 reads CASSFGDGLAGTGELFF. The CDR3 coding sequence is TGTGCCAGCAGCTTCGGGGATGGGCTAGCGGGCACCGGGGAGCTGTTTTTT.

V is TRBV4-1 and J is TRBJ2-5; D might be TRBD1 or TRBD2, each matching 5 bases. Germline V gene sequence: CDR1 MGHRA, CDR2 YSYEKL. Between the trimmed V and J ends, which lost 0 bases and 4 bases, there was a span of 18 bases. This CDR3 comprises 17 residues. The CDR3 sequence is CASSQEKRPGPGETQYF. CDR3 bases: TGCGCCAGCAGCCAAGAGAAAAGACCGGGACCGGGAGAGACCCAGTACTTC.

The chain recombines TRBV7-2 with TRBJ1-2; 10 bases agree with TRBD1. The germline V gene encodes CDR1 SGHTA and CDR2 FQGNSA. CDR3 size: 16 residues. V trimming: 5 bases; J trimming: 3 bases; junction bases outside the gene matches: 9. The CDR3 coding sequence is TGTGCCAGCAGCCCCTCGGGACAGGGGATGTACTATGGCTACACCTTC. This encodes CASSPSGQGMYYGYTF.

The chain combines TRBV7-9 with TRBJ2-5, with 9 bases matching TRBD2. This CDR3 has 16 amino acids. Per germline, CDR1 SEHNR and CDR2 FQNEAQ (reference sequence). The junction had 11 bases not matched to a gene; V was cut back by 4 bases and J by 5 bases. CDR3 nucleotides: TGTGCCAGCAGCTACCCTCCTAGCGGGGCAAGCGAGACCCAGTACTTC. It yields the protein CASSYPPSGASETQYF.

Note on this clone: At the DNA level, this CDR3 is encoded by other sequences in the same sample as well. The chain links TRBV5-1 to TRBJ2-3, with D possibly TRBD1 on 6 matching bases. Germline V CDR1 and CDR2: SGHRS, YFSETQ. Trimming pared 0 bases from V and 0 bases from J, leaving 11 bases between. This CDR3 has 16 residues. The CDR3 sequence is CASSLVQGPSTDTQYF. CDR3 nucleotides: TGCGCCAGCAGCTTGGTCCAGGGGCCAAGCACAGATACGCAGTATTTT.

The chain is built from TRBV18 and TRBJ2-3; a weak D match, TRBD1 (6 bases). The CDR3 runs 14 residues. The germline gives CDR1 KGHSH, CDR2 LQKENI. With 5 bases removed from V and 4 bases from J, the gap between germline ends came to 13 bases. The CDR3 loop reads CASSGPGVADTQYF. The DNA for the CDR3 is TGTGCCAGCTCAGGCCCAGGGGTTGCAGATACGCAGTATTTT.

J is TRBJ1-2 and V is TRBV2; 10 bases align to TRBD1. The V and J ends lost 9 bases and 7 bases, in that order; junction bases with no gene match: 17. This CDR3 has 16 residues. CDR1 is SNHLY and CDR2 is FYNNEI in the germline V gene. The CDR3 reads CARTKSPGQGKFGYTF. The CDR3 DNA reads as TGTGCCAGAACTAAGAGCCCGGGACAGGGGAAATTTGGCTACACCTTC.

The chain is built from TRBV7-8 and TRBJ2-2; tentatively, D is TRBD2 (5 bases). The CDR3 consists of 15 residues. The germline V and J ends were trimmed by 2 bases and 4 bases, with 11 bases remaining between them. Germline V gives CDR1 SGHVS, CDR2 FQNEAQ. In nucleotides, the CDR3 is TGTGCCAGCAGCTTAAGTGAGGGAACCACCGGGGAGCTGTTTTTT. Translated: CASSLSEGTTGELFF.

This chain joins TRBV28 and TRBJ2-2; D not resolved. CDR1 is MDHEN, CDR2 SYDVKM, per germline. CDR3 length equals 17 residues. The V end was cut by 5 bases, the J end by 3 bases, with 19 bases between. CDR3 loop: CASSIRHWSPDTGELFF. The CDR3 nucleotides are TGTGCCAGCAGTATACGACATTGGAGCCCCGACACCGGGGAGCTGTTTTTT. Drawing the rest from reference TRBV28 and TRBJ2-2, the complete variable domain is DVKVTQSSRYLVKRTGEKVFLECVQDMDHENMFWYRQDPGLGLRLIYFSYDVKMKEKGDIPEGYSVSREKKERFSLILESASTNQTSMYLCASSIRHWSPDTGELFFGEGSRLTVL.

This clone turned up a few times. The V call is TRBV2, the J call TRBJ1-2; 8 bases fit TRBD1. The CDR3 has 13 amino acids. Germline V gene sequence: CDR1 SNHLY, CDR2 FYNNEI. With V trimmed by 4 bases and J by 3 bases, 1 base remained unmatched. CDR3 DNA: TGTGCCAGCAGTGCGGACAGGGACTATGGCTACACCTTC. The encoded protein is CASSADRDYGYTF.

This chain joins TRBV30 and TRBJ2-1; 14 bases align to TRBD2. V shed 3 bases and J 10 bases; nucleotides not matched to a gene: 8. The germline CDR1 and CDR2 sequences are GTSNPN and SVGIG (reference sequence). This CDR3 contains 15 residues. CDR3 DNA sequence: TGTGCCTGGAGAGATCAGGGACTAGCGGGAGTGGAGCAGTTCTTC. Its translation: CAWRDQGLAGVEQFF.

The rearrangement uses TRBV10-1 and TRBJ2-3; 8 positions match TRBD1. Germline V gene sequence: CDR1 WNHNN, CDR2 SYGVQD (reference sequence). This CDR3 is 14 amino acids long. Losses at the gene ends were 5 bases for V and 6 bases for J; bases not matched to a gene: 7. In DNA, the CDR3 is TGCGCCAGCAGTAACAGGGGGACTTCGGATACGCAGTATTTT. Translated: CASSNRGTSDTQYF.

This clone was recorded once. The same CDR3 can be traced to other DNA sequences in this sample. CDR3 sequence reads: CASRSGTSTDTQYF. The CDR3 DNA is TGTGCCAGCAGAAGCGGGACTAGCACAGATACGCAGTATTTT. This sequence joins TRBV28 and TRBJ2-3, with 7 positions matching TRBD2. CDR3 length: 14 residues. Germline V gene sequence: CDR1 MDHEN, CDR2 SYDVKM. V was clipped by 6 bases and J by 0 bases; unmatched bases: 3. Variable domain in full (rest from reference TRBV28 and TRBJ2-3): DVKVTQSSRYLVKRTGEKVFLECVQDMDHENMFWYRQDPGLGLRLIYFSYDVKMKEKGDIPEGYSVSREKKERFSLILESASTNQTSMYLCASRSGTSTDTQYFGPGTRLTVL.

The chain employs TRBV6-1 and TRBJ2-3; maybe TRBD2 (5 bases). V was cut by 4 bases and J by 2 bases, with 13 bases left in between. This CDR3 region has 15 residues. In germline, CDR1 is MNHNS, CDR2 SASEGT. CDR3 sequence: CASSGAAANTDTQYF. CDR3 DNA: TGTGCCAGCAGTGGGGCAGCGGCCAACACAGATACGCAGTATTTT.

This clone was seen a single time. V usage is TRBV4-2 and J usage is TRBJ2-5, with 8 bases aligning to TRBD1. The CDR3 is 17 amino acids. V lost 0 bases, J lost 0 bases, and 6 bases stayed unmatched. Germline CDR1 and CDR2: LGHNA and YNFKEQ. CDR3 amino acids: CASSQELQGGHQETQYF. CDR3 nucleotide sequence: TGTGCCAGCAGCCAAGAGCTACAGGGGGGTCACCAAGAGACCCAGTACTTC.